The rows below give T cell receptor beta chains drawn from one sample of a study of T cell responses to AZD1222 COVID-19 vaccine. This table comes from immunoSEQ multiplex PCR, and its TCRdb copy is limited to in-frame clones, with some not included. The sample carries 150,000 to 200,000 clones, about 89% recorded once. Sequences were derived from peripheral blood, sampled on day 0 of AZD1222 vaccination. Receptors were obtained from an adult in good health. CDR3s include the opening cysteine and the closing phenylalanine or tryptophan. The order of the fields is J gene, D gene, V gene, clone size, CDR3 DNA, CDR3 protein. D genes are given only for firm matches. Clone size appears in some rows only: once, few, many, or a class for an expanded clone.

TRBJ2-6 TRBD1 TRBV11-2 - TGTGCCAGCAGCTACGGGACAGGGGGCTCTGGGGCCAACGTCCTGACTTTC CASSYGTGGSGANVLTF
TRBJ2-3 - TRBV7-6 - TGTGCCAGCAGCTTAGCGGATGGGACCACAGATACGCAGTATTTT CASSLADGTTDTQYF
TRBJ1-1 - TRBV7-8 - TGTGCCAGCAGCCTCGGTCCCCCGGGGACTGAAGCTTTCTTT CASSLGPPGTEAFF
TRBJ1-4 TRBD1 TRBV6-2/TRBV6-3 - TGTGCCAGCAGTGCCGGGACAGTTGATAATGAAAAACTGTTTTTT CASSAGTVDNEKLFF
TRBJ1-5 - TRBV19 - TGTGCCACTATGACAGGTGGTCAGCCCCAGCATTTT CATMTGGQPQHF
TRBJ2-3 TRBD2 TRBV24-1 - TGTGCCACCAGCCGGTCCAGCGGGAACACAGATACGCAGTATTTT CATSRSSGNTDTQYF
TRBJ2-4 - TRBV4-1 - TGCGCCAGCAGCGAGTCCGGGATTCAGTACTTC CASSESGIQYF
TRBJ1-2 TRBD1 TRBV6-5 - TGTGCCAGCAGCGACCTTTTCCGGGACAGGGCTGGCTACACCTTC CASSDLFRDRAGYTF
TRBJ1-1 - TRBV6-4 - TGTGCCAGCAGGCGGATGGAGAACACTGAAGCTTTCTTT CASRRMENTEAFF
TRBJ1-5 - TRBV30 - TGTGCCTGGAGTGTAACGGGGCAGGGCAACTATCAGCCCCAGCATTTT CAWSVTGQGNYQPQHF
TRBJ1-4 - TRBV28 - TGTGCCAGCAGGCCCCGGGTGGGTAATGAAAAACTGTTTTTT CASRPRVGNEKLFF
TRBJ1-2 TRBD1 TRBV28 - TGTGCCAGCAGTTTAAGGGGGCCCCCGCACTATGGCTACACCTTC CASSLRGPPHYGYTF
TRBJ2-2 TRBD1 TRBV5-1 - TGCGCCAGCAGCTTGCCCGGGACAGGCGGCACCGGGGAGCTGTTTTTT CASSLPGTGGTGELFF
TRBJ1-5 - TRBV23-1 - TGCGCCAGCAGTCAAGGGGTAAAGGCTAATCAGCCCCAGCATTTT CASSQGVKANQPQHF
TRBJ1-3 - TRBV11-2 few TGTGCCAGCAGCCCGGTGGGCGGAAACACCATATATTTT CASSPVGGNTIYF
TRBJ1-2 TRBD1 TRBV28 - TGTGCCAGCAGGGAGGGACAGGGCTATGGCTACACCTTC CASREGQGYGYTF
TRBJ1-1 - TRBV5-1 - TGCGCCAGCAGCAGGGGGAACACTGAAGCTTTCTTT CASSRGNTEAFF
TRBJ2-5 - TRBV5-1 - TGCGCCAGCAGCTTAATAAGCAGGGCTCCTCGAGAGACCCAGTACTTC CASSLISRAPRETQYF
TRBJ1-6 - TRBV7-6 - TGTGCCAGCAGCTTAGGGGGACTCTCCTCACCCCTCCACTTT CASSLGGLSSPLHF
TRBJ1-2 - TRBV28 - TGTGCCAGCAGTTCGCAGGGACTATATGGCTACACCTTC CASSSQGLYGYTF
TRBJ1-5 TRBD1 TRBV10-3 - TGTGCCATCAGAGGACAGGGTGGCAATCAGCCCCAGCATTTT CAIRGQGGNQPQHF
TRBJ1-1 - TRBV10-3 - TGTGCCATCAGTGAGGTTGGGCTGGCGAACACTGAAGCTTTCTTT CAISEVGLANTEAFF
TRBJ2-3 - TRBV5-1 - TGCGCCAGCAGCCTCCGCGTTGAGACGCAGTATTTT CASSLRVETQYF
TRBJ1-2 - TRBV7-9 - TGTGCCAGCAGGACAGGTCGGGGGTATGGCTACACCTTC CASRTGRGYGYTF
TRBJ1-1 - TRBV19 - TGTGCCAGTAGTCCCGGGTGGACTGAGGCTTTCTTT CASSPGWTEAFF
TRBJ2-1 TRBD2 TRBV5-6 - TGTGCCAGCACACTAGCGGGAGGGCCCGATGAGCAGTTCTTC CASTLAGGPDEQFF
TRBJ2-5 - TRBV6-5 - TGTGCCAGCAGTCCCGGGGGCTCAGGGCAGCAGACCCAGTACTTC CASSPGGSGQQTQYF
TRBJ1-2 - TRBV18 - TGTGCCAGCTCACAACGCACCGACGGAAACTATGGCTACACCTTC CASSQRTDGNYGYTF
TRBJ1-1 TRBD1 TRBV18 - TGTGCCAGCTCACCCGGGGACAGGGGTCCTGAAGCTTTCTTT CASSPGDRGPEAFF
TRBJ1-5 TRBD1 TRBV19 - TGTGCCAGCTGGGACAGGCGCTATAGCAATCAGCCCCAGCATTTT CASWDRRYSNQPQHF
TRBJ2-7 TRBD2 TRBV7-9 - TGTGCCAGCAGCTTAAGCGGGCTAGCGGTTTACGAGCAGTACTTC CASSLSGLAVYEQYF
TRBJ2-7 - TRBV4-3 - TGCGCCAGCAGCCAGGCCCCCGGAGGCGGCGAGCAGTACTTC CASSQAPGGGEQYF
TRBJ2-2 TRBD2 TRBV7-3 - TGTGCCAGCAGCTCCGGAGCGGGGGCCTCGTCCGGGGAGCTGTTTTTT CASSSGAGASSGELFF
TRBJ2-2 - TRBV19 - TGTGCCAGTAGTATCAGCAGGGGAACCGGGGAGCTGTTTTTT CASSISRGTGELFF
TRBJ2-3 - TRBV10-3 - TGTGCCATCAGGCCGGGCCTCTTGGGCACAGATACGCAGTATTTT CAIRPGLLGTDTQYF
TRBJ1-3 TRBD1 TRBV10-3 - TGTGCCATCATTGGGACAGGACAAACTGGAAACACCATATATTTT CAIIGTGQTGNTIYF